Listed below are T cell receptor beta chains from one sample, sequenced in a study of Siglec-9 on CD8 T cells in melanoma. Produced via immunoSEQ multiplex PCR; TCRdb's table is partial and in-frame only. The sample includes 25,000 to 35,000 clones, 80% of them seen just once. Sequenced: Siglec-9- CD8+ T cells sorted from blood. These receptors were taken from a human donor in good health. Each CDR3 is given with its conserved first and last residue. D genes are given only for firm matches. Some rows have no size entry. The others give once, few or many, or a class for an expanded clone.

v_gene	j_gene	len	abundance	d_gene	CDR3nt	CDR3aa
TRBV29-1	TRBJ1-2	15	.	.	TGCAGCGTTGCAAGGAGAGACCAGCTTAACTATGGCTACACCTTC	CSVARRDQLNYGYTF
TRBV6-5	TRBJ1-4	15	.	.	TGTGCCAGCAGTTCTACAGCCGCCGCCCATGAAAAACTGTTTTTT	CASSSTAAAHEKLFF
TRBV7-9	TRBJ1-5	15	.	.	TGTGCCAGCAGCTTAGGGGGATATAGCAATCAGCCCCAGCATTTT	CASSLGGYSNQPQHF
TRBV6-5	TRBJ1-1	15	few	.	TGTGCCAGCAGTTACTCAAGTAGTATGAACACTGAAGCTTTCTTT	CASSYSSSMNTEAFF
TRBV6-6	TRBJ2-7	16	.	.	TGTGCCAGCAGTTACTCGATATCAGTGGCCCATATGGAGCAGTACTTC	CASSYSISVAHMEQYF
TRBV18	TRBJ2-7	15	.	TRBD1	TGTGCCAGCTCACCGGGCAGGGGGAACCCTTACGAGCAGTACTTC	CASSPGRGNPYEQYF
TRBV9	TRBJ1-1	13	.	.	TGTGCCAGCAGCGGACCCGGGAACACTGAAGCTTTCTTT	CASSGPGNTEAFF
TRBV7-9	TRBJ1-2	17	.	TRBD1	TGTGCCAGCAGCTTCTCGGGACAGGGGGCTCCGAACTATGGCTACACCTTC	CASSFSGQGAPNYGYTF
TRBV27	TRBJ1-1	16	.	TRBD1	TGTGCCAGCAGTCACCGGACAGGGGTTTGGAACACTGAAGCTTTCTTT	CASSHRTGVWNTEAFF
TRBV10-2	TRBJ2-7	12	.	.	TGCGCCAGCAGTGACAGACCCTACGAGCAGTACTTC	CASSDRPYEQYF
TRBV13	TRBJ2-5	15	.	.	TGTGCCAGCAGCTTAGAGAATGGGGCGGAAGAGACCCAGTACTTC	CASSLENGAEETQYF
TRBV19	TRBJ1-1	12	.	.	TGTGCCAGTAGGTGGGGGAACACTGAAGCTTTCTTT	CASRWGNTEAFF
TRBV7-6	TRBJ2-2	11	once	.	TGTGCCAGCGCGCCGGGGGGGGAGCTGTTTTTT	CASAPGGELFF
TRBV9	TRBJ1-1	13	.	.	TGTGCCAGCAGGGAGGGGACCAACACTGAAGCTTTCTTT	CASREGTNTEAFF
TRBV5-6	TRBJ2-2	13	.	.	TGTGCCAGCAGCCGAAGCGTTTTGCGGGAGCTGTTTTTT	CASSRSVLRELFF
TRBV19	TRBJ1-1	14	once	.	TGTGCCAGTACCGGGATGACAGCTTACACTGAAGCTTTCTTT	CASTGMTAYTEAFF
TRBV4-1	TRBJ1-2	14	.	.	TGCGCCAGCAGCCAGGAGACAGCTAACTATGGCTACACCTTC	CASSQETANYGYTF
TRBV5-5	TRBJ2-4	14	.	.	TGTGCCAGCAGCTTTACGACTCGCGAAAACATTCAGTACTTC	CASSFTTRENIQYF
TRBV5-1	TRBJ2-2	17	.	.	TGCGCCAGCAGCTTGATACCCACAGGGATTGGAACCGGGGAGCTGTTTTTT	CASSLIPTGIGTGELFF
TRBV29-1	TRBJ1-2	15	.	TRBD1	TGCAGCGTTGAAGCCCTGGGACAGGGGGCGGAGGGCTACACCTTC	CSVEALGQGAEGYTF
TRBV9	TRBJ2-5	14	.	.	TGTGCCAGCAGCGTAGGTGGGAGCCCAGAGACCCAGTACTTC	CASSVGGSPETQYF
TRBV27	TRBJ2-1	16	.	.	TGTGCCAGCAGTTTATCTGGGAGTCAGGGCTACAATGAGCAGTTCTTC	CASSLSGSQGYNEQFF
TRBV2	TRBJ1-3	15	.	TRBD1	TGTGCCAGCAGTGCGCCAGGGGGTGTGGGAAACACCATATATTTT	CASSAPGGVGNTIYF
TRBV4-1	TRBJ1-1	14	.	.	TGCGCCAGCAGCCAAGTCGGTGAAAGCACTGAAGCTTTCTTT	CASSQVGESTEAFF
TRBV4-1	TRBJ2-1	15	.	TRBD2	TGCGCCAGCAGCCAAGATGGGCGGGAGTTGGATGAGCAGTTCTTC	CASSQDGRELDEQFF
TRBV11-3	TRBJ2-1	15	once	.	TGTGCCAGCAGCATAGCCGGGAGCTCCTACAATGAGCAGTTCTTC	CASSIAGSSYNEQFF
TRBV6-5	TRBJ1-2	14	.	.	TGTGCCAGCAGTTACTCGGAAAAGTCTTATGGCTACACCTTC	CASSYSEKSYGYTF
TRBV2	TRBJ1-1	15	.	.	TGTGCCAGCAGTGAATCGGCTGTTCTGAACACTGAAGCTTTCTTT	CASSESAVLNTEAFF
TRBV19	TRBJ2-7	13	few	TRBD1	TGTGCCAGTAGCTCAGGGGGACCCATCGAGCAGTACTTC	CASSSGGPIEQYF
TRBV10-3	TRBJ2-1	14	.	.	TGTGCCATCAGTATACCGACGTACGGAAATGAGCAGTTCTTC	CAISIPTYGNEQFF
TRBV4-1	TRBJ1-1	15	.	.	TGCGCCAGCAGCCAAGCCCGGACAGAGAACACTGAAGCTTTCTTT	CASSQARTENTEAFF
TRBV29-1	TRBJ1-1	16	few	TRBD1	TGCAGCGTTGAAGGGACAGGGGGCACCCTGAACACTGAAGCTTTCTTT	CSVEGTGGTLNTEAFF
TRBV28	TRBJ2-5	15	.	TRBD2	TGTGCCAGCAGTCTTCATCGGACTAGCAGAGAGACCCAGTACTTC	CASSLHRTSRETQYF
TRBV25-1	TRBJ2-7	15	.	.	TGTGCCAGCACCAGAGGCAGGACCGACACCTACGAGCAGTACTTC	CASTRGRTDTYEQYF
TRBV11-2	TRBJ2-3	13	.	.	TGTGCCAGCAGCGCCCGCCTGGGAGATACGCAGTATTTT	CASSARLGDTQYF
TRBV19	TRBJ2-3	17	once	TRBD1	TGTGCCAGTAGTATTTCCGGCGGGACAGGGGTCACAGATACGCAGTATTTT	CASSISGGTGVTDTQYF
TRBV9	TRBJ2-2	16	.	TRBD2	TGTGCCAGCAGCCCCGGGGATAGCGGGGATACCGGGGAGCTGTTTTTT	CASSPGDSGDTGELFF
TRBV5-4	TRBJ2-2	13	once	.	TGTGCCAGCAGCTTTCCTAGGGGCGGGGAGCTGTTTTTT	CASSFPRGGELFF
TRBV29-1	TRBJ2-7	13	.	TRBD1	TGCAGCGCCCCCGGGGGACAGGGACACGAGCAGTACTTC	CSAPGGQGHEQYF
TRBV11-3	TRBJ2-1	15	.	TRBD2	TGTGCCAGCAGCGGGCGGACTAGCGGTCCGCGGGAGCAGTTCTTC	CASSGRTSGPREQFF
TRBV10-3	TRBJ2-7	13	.	.	TGTGCCATCAGCTCGGGGGAAACCTACGAGCAGTACTTC	CAISSGETYEQYF
TRBV5-6	TRBJ2-7	14	few	.	TGTGCCAGCAGTCAGGGGGGCGACTTCTACGAGCAGTACTTC	CASSQGGDFYEQYF
TRBV5-5	TRBJ2-7	12	.	TRBD1	TGTGCCAGCAGCGTTACAGGGGGAGAGCAGTACTTC	CASSVTGGEQYF
TRBV6-1	TRBJ1-2	14	.	.	TGTGCCAGCAGTGGGGACACCGCTAACTATGGCTACACCTTC	CASSGDTANYGYTF
TRBV18	TRBJ2-2	14	.	.	TGTGCCAGCTCACCACCGGGTGGCACCGGGGAGCTGTTTTTT	CASSPPGGTGELFF
TRBV27	TRBJ1-5	14	.	TRBD1	TGTGCCAGCAGTTCTCGGACAGGGGATCAGCCCCAGCATTTT	CASSSRTGDQPQHF
TRBV5-1	TRBJ1-2	17	.	.	TGCGCCAGCAGCCCCGGGGAGGCGGCCCCAAATGGCTATGGCTACACCTTC	CASSPGEAAPNGYGYTF
TRBV6-5	TRBJ1-5	14	.	TRBD1	TGTGCCAGCAGCTCCGACAGGGTGCATCAGCCCCAGCATTTT	CASSSDRVHQPQHF
TRBV5-6	TRBJ1-5	16	.	TRBD1	TGTGCCAGCAGCTTGGGCCCTGCAGGGGGAAGTCAGCCCCAGCATTTT	CASSLGPAGGSQPQHF
TRBV19	TRBJ1-1	14	few	.	TGTGCCAGTAGTATGACGGGGATGAACACTGAAGCTTTCTTT	CASSMTGMNTEAFF
TRBV5-1	TRBJ1-1	14	.	.	TGCGCCAGCAGCTTGGGACAACCGAACACTGAAGCTTTCTTT	CASSLGQPNTEAFF
TRBV19	TRBJ1-3	14	.	.	TGTGCCAGTAGCCCGGGGCTCTCTGGAAACACCATATATTTT	CASSPGLSGNTIYF
TRBV7-9	TRBJ2-2	15	few	.	TGTGCCAGCAGCTTAGGAAGGGCAGTCACCGGGGAGCTGTTTTTT	CASSLGRAVTGELFF
TRBV27	TRBJ2-4	14	.	TRBD2	TGTGCCAGCAGTTACCGTGCTAGCGGAAACATTCAGTACTTC	CASSYRASGNIQYF